This TCR beta chain was identified in a study of Graves' ophthalmopathy and Graves' hyperthyroidism. In the study overall: Untreated patients at initial diagnosis provided peripheral blood.

RNA served as the template for amplifying TCR beta CDR3 regions. An initial RT-PCR round employing HTBI primers preceded a second-round multiplex PCR. MiXCR, applied by TCRdb to the multiplex PCR reads, yields one record per CDR3 protein. The sample includes 400,000 to 450,000 distinct CDR3 sequences, more than 20% of them seen just once. This clonotype was observed at least ten times. Its antigen is as yet unknown. General study points: A majority of expanded thyroid clonotypes exceeding 0.001 frequency were likewise present in blood.

Hyperthyroidism showing no ophthalmopathy within 18 months of follow-up was stable. V lost 5 bases and J 1 base, leaving 12 bases between the germline ends. The CDR3 runs to 14 residues. Germline V CDR1 and CDR2: SGHTA, FQGNSA. Sequenced material: peripheral blood. The chain carries TRBV7-2 and TRBJ2-7, with D perhaps matching TRBD1 or TRBD2 (5 bases each). This receptor was obtained from a young woman with stable Graves' hyperthyroidism. The CDR3 DNA follows: TGTGCCAGCAGCCCGGGACCAGGATCCTACGAGCAGTACTTC. Protein: CASSPGPGSYEQYF. Complete variable domain (other parts from reference TRBV7-2 and TRBJ2-7): GAGVSQSPSNKVTEKGKDVELRCDPISGHTALYWYRQSLGQGLEFLIYFQGNSAPDKSGLPSDRFSAERTGGSVSTLTIQRTQQEDSAVYLCASSPGPGSYEQYFGPGTRLTVT.